This T cell receptor beta chain was identified in a study of OX40 agonist ivuxolimab in advanced cancers. Study details: Dose-escalation cases comprised hepatocellular carcinoma, melanoma, renal cell or head and neck cancer. Males comprised about 84% of the group, whose mean age was roughly 64 years (range 23 to 79). Under the entry rules, prior anti-PD-1, anti-PD-L1 or anti-CTLA-4 therapy was allowed, and more than 35% had some. Two cutaneous melanoma patients and one hepatocellular carcinoma patient, three in all, had partial responses.

TCRdb's table, derived via immunoSEQ multiplex PCR, lists solely in-frame clones and lacks some. The repertoire holds approximately 100,000 clones, with 90% as singletons. Germline trimming cut 3 bases from V and 4 bases from J; bases unmatched to any gene: 10. The CDR3 is made up of 16 amino acids. Per the germline V gene, CDR1 is MDHEN and CDR2 is SYDVKM. This TCR derives from an adult with an advanced solid tumor such as melanoma, head and neck, liver or kidney cancer. The source was CD4+ or CD8+ T cells sorted from blood, collected in a trial of the OX40 agonist ivuxolimab. This chain uses TRBV28 with TRBJ2-7; TRBD2 matches 9 bases. CDR3: CASSFPNSGRRYEQYF. The CDR3 nucleotides read TGTGCCAGCAGTTTCCCCAATAGCGGGAGACGGTACGAGCAGTACTTC.